Included here is one T cell receptor beta chain sequence, with context. Per the germline V gene, CDR1 is DFQATT and CDR2 is SNEGSKA (reference sequence). The CDR3 runs 12 residues. TCRdb derives one entry per CDR3 protein from the 5' RACE reads, leaving out DNA. The table lists 440,000 or so distinct CDR3 sequences, with approximately 7% in the top ten. This entry comes from a study of T cells expressing NK-cell markers. Study background: Out of eight donors sequenced, seven tested HCMV-seropositive and the remaining one seronegative.

The clonotype originates from a woman between 18 and 69 years old in good health. This chain uses TRBV20-1 with TRBJ1-2. The sample consisted of blood T cells: a sorted CD56 or NKG2C T cell subset, CD4+ or CD8+ T cells, or bulk PBMC T cells (not recorded which). The CDR3 protein is CSARDQGDGYTF.